This TCR beta chain originates from a study of regulatory T cells in long-lasting Graves disease. Regarding time point: newly diagnosed GD, antithyroid drugs for less than 3 months. RNA from PBMCs was the source of the TCR library. The table lists this clonotype with many counts. CDR3 length equals 14 residues. Trimming shortened V by 4 bases and J by 1 base, and 11 bases separated the two germline ends. CDR1 SGHNT and CDR2 YYREEE come from the germline V gene (reference sequence). Sequencing libraries for TCR beta were prepared with iRepertoire HTBI primers and Arm-PCR of CDR3 regions. Each CDR3 protein is one row after TCRdb ran MiXCR on the multiplex PCR reads. Found here are under 300,000 distinct CDR3 sequences, roughly 18% of them singletons; the top ten hold approximately 14%. The same data also contributed to another study, on T cells in Graves' hyperthyroidism and ophthalmopathy. That report adds: Patients counted as stable if ophthalmopathy did not develop within 18 months.

Source: peripheral blood mononuclear cells (PBMCs), taken at new diagnosis, from a patient treated with antithyroid drugs. The chain recombines TRBV5-4 with TRBJ1-1, with D possibly matching TRBD1 (6 bases). The sequence came from a woman aged 25 to 39 with Graves disease. CDR3 DNA: TGTGCCAGCAGCCTACGGACAGAGAACACTGAAGCTTTCTTT. Residues: CASSLRTENTEAFF.